These 25 T cell receptor beta chains share one sample of origin, sequenced in a study of blood T cell repertoires in COVID-19. Assay used: immunoSEQ multiplex PCR; TCRdb lists only in-frame clones, some missing. Among 150,000 to 200,000 clones listed, roughly 82% were seen once. The sequenced sample was PBMCs or T cells enriched from blood (not recorded which). The receptors were sampled from a woman in her 30s who had recovered from COVID-19.

The chain combines TRBV21-1 with TRBJ1-5; the table's D call of TRBD1 was not tested on the DNA. TRBV21-1 is a pseudogene locus. The CDR3 is made up of 14 amino acids. CDR3 loop: CASSRRQGNQPQHF. The CDR3 DNA reads as TGTGCCAGCAGCAGACGACAGGGGAATCAGCCCCAGCATTTT.

The V gene is TRBV10-3, the J gene TRBJ2-3; the match to TRBD2 covers 8 bases. Germline CDR1 is ENHRY and CDR2 is SYGVKD. The CDR3 length is 15 residues. Unmatched junction bases numbered 11, after V lost 10 bases and J lost 2 bases. DNA for the CDR3: TGTGCCACGGAACTTAGCGGGAAGAACACAGATACGCAGTATTTT. As protein: CATELSGKNTDTQYF.

This clone was detected only a few times. The rearrangement uses TRBV6-5 and TRBJ2-7; D gene uncertain. The CDR3 has 15 residues. Germline V lookup: CDR1 MNHEY, CDR2 SVGAGI. V was trimmed by 2 bases and J by 4 bases, leaving 15 bases between them. CDR3 DNA sequence: TGTGCCAGCAGTTACCGTGACCGAGCCGGGTACGAGCAGTACTTC. Translation: CASSYRDRAGYEQYF.

The V and J genes are TRBV2 and TRBJ2-3; 14 bases line up with TRBD2. CDR1 and CDR2 (germline): SNHLY, FYNNEI. V was clipped by 7 bases and J by 1 base; unmatched bases: 10. This CDR3 is built from 18 residues. The CDR3 nucleotides read TGTGCCAGCAACCCCGGGACTAGCGGGAGTTTGGGCACAGATACGCAGTATTTT. It translates to CASNPGTSGSLGTDTQYF.

V usage is TRBV19 and J usage is TRBJ1-2; 7 positions match TRBD1. Germline lookup yields CDR1 LNHDA and CDR2 SQIVND (reference sequence). V was pared by 4 bases and J by 4 bases, with 3 bases of the junction left unmatched. This CDR3 is built from 13 residues. The CDR3 coding sequence is TGTGCCAGTAGTACGGACAGGTTCTATGGCTACACCTTC. As protein: CASSTDRFYGYTF.

Here the CDR3 DNA reads TGTGCCACCAGTGGGGGAAGTGGGCGGGATGGGTCCTACAATGAGCAGTTCTTC. Residues: CATSGGSGRDGSYNEQFF. The V call is TRBV24-1, the J call TRBJ2-1; D is possibly TRBD2 (6 bases). Germline V gene lookup returns CDR1 KGHDR and CDR2 SFDVKD. The CDR3 contains 18 residues. The V gene lost 5 bases and the J gene lost 1 base, with 20 bases spanning the gap.

The chain uses TRBV6-5 and TRBJ1-1; D is unclear. Germline V CDR1 and CDR2: MNHEY, SVGAGI. This CDR3 region has 13 residues. The V end lost 4 bases, the J end lost 0 bases, and 6 bases lay between the germline ends. The CDR3 is CASSFSMNTEAFF. The CDR3 nucleotides read TGTGCCAGCAGTTTCAGTATGAACACTGAAGCTTTCTTT.

The chain links TRBV29-1 to TRBJ2-7; tentative D call: TRBD1 (5 bases). Trimming cost V 1 base and J 2 bases, with 12 bases left between them. The CDR3 spans 14 residues. In germline, CDR1 is SQVTM, CDR2 ANQGSEA. CDR3 residues: CSVEGAQGAYEQYF. In DNA, the CDR3 is TGCAGCGTTGAAGGAGCGCAAGGGGCCTACGAGCAGTACTTC.

This sequence joins TRBV9 and TRBJ2-4; TRBD2 aligns across 7 bases. The CDR3 sequence is 18 residues long. Germline V gene lookup returns CDR1 SGDLS and CDR2 YYNGEE. V gave up 1 base and J gave up 1 base; unmatched junction bases: 11. The CDR3 DNA is TGTGCCAGCAGCGTATCTGCGGGAGTTATGGGGGCCAAAAACATTCAGTACTTC. Protein sequence: CASSVSAGVMGAKNIQYF.

J is TRBJ2-7 and V is TRBV5-5, with TRBD1 matching 7 bases. CDR3 size: 16 residues. Germline CDR1 SGHKS, CDR2 YYEKEE (reference sequence). V was pared by 1 base and J by 3 bases, with 10 bases of the junction left unmatched. The CDR3 DNA reads as TGTGCCAGCAGCTTGACCGCGACAGGGAGAATCTACGAGCAGTACTTC. This translates into CASSLTATGRIYEQYF.

The V gene is TRBV28, the J gene TRBJ1-2, with D possibly matching TRBD1 (6 bases). The CDR3 runs 15 residues. The V end was cut by 5 bases, the J end by 1 base, with 14 bases between. Germline loops: CDR1 MDHEN, CDR2 SYDVKM. Here the CDR3 reads CASSGRTGFNYGYTF. The CDR3 nucleotides are TGTGCCAGCAGTGGCCGAACAGGGTTTAACTATGGCTACACCTTC.

J is TRBJ2-7 and V is TRBV6-2 or TRBV6-3; D is perhaps TRBD2 (6 bases). The CDR3 consists of 15 residues. CDR1 and CDR2 from the germline V gene are MNHEY and SVGEGT. Trimming cost V 4 bases and J 0 bases, with 13 bases left between them. The chain's CDR3 is CASSSNRDSSYEQYF. DNA for the CDR3: TGTGCCAGCAGTTCGAACCGGGACTCCTCCTACGAGCAGTACTTC.

This clone was observed a few times. The genes are TRBV5-5 and TRBJ2-7, with TRBD1 as a possible D gene (5 bases). Germline CDR1 reads SGHKS; CDR2 reads YYEKEE (reference sequence). The CDR3 loop spans 15 amino acids. The germline V and J ends were trimmed by 1 base and 0 bases, with 11 bases remaining between them. CDR3 sequence (DNA): TGTGCCAGCAGCTTGCAGTCTGACAGCTCCTACGAGCAGTACTTC. This encodes CASSLQSDSSYEQYF.

CDR3 in DNA: TGTGCCAGCAGTTACCAGGCGAGCGGGAGTAACCAGTACTTC. Protein sequence: CASSYQASGSNQYF. The gene calls are TRBV6-5 and TRBJ2-7, with 8 bases matching TRBD2. CDR1 is MNHEY, CDR2 SVGAGI, per germline. Trimming removed 2 bases from V and 10 bases from J; junction bases left unmatched: 10. CDR3 length: 14 residues.

The chain links TRBV27 to TRBJ1-2, with D hard to call. V was trimmed by 11 bases and J by 3 bases, leaving 10 bases between them. CDR1 and CDR2 from the germline V gene are MNHEY and SMNVEV (reference sequence). The CDR3 runs 11 residues. The CDR3 protein is CAPPVDYGYTF. The CDR3 nucleotides read TGTGCCCCCCCAGTGGACTATGGCTACACCTTC.

The V call is TRBV19, the J call TRBJ2-3; 9 bases are shared with TRBD2. CDR1 and CDR2 (germline): LNHDA, SQIVND (reference sequence). The CDR3 consists of 17 residues. The V and J ends lost 3 bases and 2 bases, in that order; junction bases with no gene match: 9. In DNA form, the CDR3 reads TGTGCCAGTAGTATTCACGTAGCGGGGGAGAACACAGATACGCAGTATTTT. This sequence encodes CASSIHVAGENTDTQYF. Variable domain in full (rest from reference TRBV19 and TRBJ2-3): DGGITQSPKYLFRKEGQNVTLSCEQNLNHDAMYWYRQDPGQGLRLIYYSQIVNDFQKGDIAEGYSVSREKKESFPLTVTSAQKNPTAFYLCASSIHVAGENTDTQYFGPGTRLTVL.

The chain has TRBV28 and TRBJ1-5, with D perhaps TRBD1 (6 bases). Germline values: CDR1 MDHEN, CDR2 SYDVKM. V gave up 10 bases and J gave up 7 bases, with 14 bases separating them. The length of the CDR3 is 12 residues. The CDR3 loop is CATYNRVQPQHF. DNA for the CDR3: TGTGCCACTTATAACAGGGTCCAGCCCCAGCATTTT.

CDR3 DNA: TGCGCCAGCAGCTTGGGGCAGGGCTATAATACTAATGAAAAACTGTTTTTT. Translated: CASSLGQGYNTNEKLFF. The rearrangement links TRBV5-1 to TRBJ1-4, with TRBD1 as a possible D gene (5 bases). Deletions cut 0 bases from V and 2 bases from J, with 14 bases between. Germline values: CDR1 SGHRS, CDR2 YFSETQ. CDR3 length: 17 residues. Full variable domain (missing parts from reference TRBV5-1 and TRBJ1-4): KAGVTQTPRYLIKTRGQQVTLSCSPISGHRSVSWYQQTPGQGLQFLFEYFSETQRNKGNFPGRFSGRQFSNSRSEMNVSTLELGDSALYLCASSLGQGYNTNEKLFFGSGTQLSVL.

The chain recombines TRBV27 with TRBJ2-7; 10 nucleotides agree with TRBD2. The CDR3 runs 15 residues. The germline CDR1 and CDR2 sequences are MNHEY and SMNVEV (reference sequence). Trimming at V came to 5 bases and at J to 3 bases, leaving 7 bases not matched to a gene. The CDR3 region is CASSGSLAGHYEQYF. The CDR3 region has the DNA TGTGCCAGCAGTGGTTCACTAGCGGGGCACTACGAGCAGTACTTC.

V is TRBV4-1 and J is TRBJ1-3; D gene unclear. Germline CDR1 is MGHRA and CDR2 is YSYEKL. Deletions cut 1 base from V and 4 bases from J, with 14 bases between. CDR3 size: 16 residues. CDR3 DNA sequence: TGCGCCAGCAGCCAAGTGGCGGGCGAAGAAGGAAACACCATATATTTT. It codes for CASSQVAGEEGNTIYF.

This rearrangement joins TRBV3-1 (or the pseudogene TRBV3-2) to TRBJ1-2, with TRBD1 as a possible D gene (5 bases). Germline CDR1 and CDR2: LGHDT and YNNKEL (reference sequence). This CDR3 contains 14 residues. The V gene lost 1 base and the J gene lost 4 bases, with 10 bases spanning the gap. The CDR3 loop reads CASSQGGITYGYTF. CDR3 nucleotides: TGTGCCAGCAGCCAAGGGGGCATAACCTATGGCTACACCTTC.

The rearrangement uses TRBV19 and TRBJ1-2, with a weak D call TRBD1 (5 bases). The V and J ends lost 4 bases and 7 bases respectively, with 7 bases between them. There are 11 residues in the CDR3. In germline, CDR1 is LNHDA, CDR2 SQIVND (reference sequence). CDR3 nucleotides: TGTGCCAGTAGTAGAAGGGGTGGCTACACCTTC. This sequence encodes CASSRRGGYTF. The full variable domain, in which reference TRBV19 and TRBJ1-2 provide the parts outside the CDR3, is DGGITQSPKYLFRKEGQNVTLSCEQNLNHDAMYWYRQDPGQGLRLIYYSQIVNDFQKGDIAEGYSVSREKKESFPLTVTSAQKNPTAFYLCASSRRGGYTFGSGTRLTVV.

The chain employs TRBV2 and TRBJ1-6; maybe TRBD1 (6 bases). The ends were cut back, 0 bases at V and 4 bases at J, with 28 bases in the middle. Germline CDR1 is SNHLY and CDR2 is FYNNEI. The CDR3 sequence is 22 residues long. The CDR3 nucleotides are TGTGCCAGCAGTGAAGCGCCACGACAGGCCATTACCAGTGGTCCATATAATTCACCCCTCCACTTT. As protein: CASSEAPRQAITSGPYNSPLHF.

This clone was observed a handful of times. The CDR3 here is CSVETSGSIDYNEQFF. The CDR3 DNA sequence: TGCAGCGTTGAAACTAGCGGGAGTATTGACTACAATGAGCAGTTCTTC. The chain uses TRBV29-1 and TRBJ2-1; 11 bases are a match to TRBD2. The CDR3 has 16 amino acids. CDR1 is SQVTM and CDR2 is ANQGSEA in the germline V gene. The trim removed 2 bases at V and 3 bases at J, leaving 6 bases unmatched.

The genes are TRBV4-1 and TRBJ2-7; D gene uncertain. Trimming shortened V by 0 bases and J by 1 base, and 10 bases separated the two germline ends. Germline loops: CDR1 MGHRA, CDR2 YSYEKL. There are 15 residues in the CDR3. In nucleotides, the CDR3 is TGCGCCAGCAGCCAAGAGGGTGACTTTTCCTACGAGCAGTACTTC. Amino acid sequence: CASSQEGDFSYEQYF.